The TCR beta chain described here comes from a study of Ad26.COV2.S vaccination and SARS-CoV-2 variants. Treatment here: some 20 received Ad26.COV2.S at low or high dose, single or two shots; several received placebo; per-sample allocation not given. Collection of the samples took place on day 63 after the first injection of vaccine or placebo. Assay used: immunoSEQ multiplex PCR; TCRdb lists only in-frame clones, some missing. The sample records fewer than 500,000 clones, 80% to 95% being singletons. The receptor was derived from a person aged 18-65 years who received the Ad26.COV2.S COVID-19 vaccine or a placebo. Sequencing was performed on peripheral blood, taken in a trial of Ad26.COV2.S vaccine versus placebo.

CDR3 DNA: TGTGCCAGCAGTTTATCTTCCCCGGGACTAGCGGGAGGGCCGTACACCGGGGAGCTGTTTTTT. It yields the protein CASSLSSPGLAGGPYTGELFF. This chain connects TRBV27 to TRBJ2-2; TRBD2 agrees at 16 bases. This CDR3 has 21 residues. Per the germline V gene, CDR1 is MNHEY and CDR2 is SMNVEV (reference sequence). V was pared by 0 bases and J by 3 bases, with 10 bases of the junction left unmatched.